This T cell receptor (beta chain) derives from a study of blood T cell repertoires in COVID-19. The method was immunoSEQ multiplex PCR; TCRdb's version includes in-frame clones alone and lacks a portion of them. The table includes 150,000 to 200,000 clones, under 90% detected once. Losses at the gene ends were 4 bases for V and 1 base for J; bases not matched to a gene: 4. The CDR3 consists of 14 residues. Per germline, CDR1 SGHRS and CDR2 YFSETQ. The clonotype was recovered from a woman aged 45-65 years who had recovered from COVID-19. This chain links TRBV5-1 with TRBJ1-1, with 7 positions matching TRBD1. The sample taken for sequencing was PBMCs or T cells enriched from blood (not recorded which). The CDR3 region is CASSTGTANTEAFF. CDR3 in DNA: TGCGCCAGCAGCACAGGGACAGCGAACACTGAAGCTTTCTTT.